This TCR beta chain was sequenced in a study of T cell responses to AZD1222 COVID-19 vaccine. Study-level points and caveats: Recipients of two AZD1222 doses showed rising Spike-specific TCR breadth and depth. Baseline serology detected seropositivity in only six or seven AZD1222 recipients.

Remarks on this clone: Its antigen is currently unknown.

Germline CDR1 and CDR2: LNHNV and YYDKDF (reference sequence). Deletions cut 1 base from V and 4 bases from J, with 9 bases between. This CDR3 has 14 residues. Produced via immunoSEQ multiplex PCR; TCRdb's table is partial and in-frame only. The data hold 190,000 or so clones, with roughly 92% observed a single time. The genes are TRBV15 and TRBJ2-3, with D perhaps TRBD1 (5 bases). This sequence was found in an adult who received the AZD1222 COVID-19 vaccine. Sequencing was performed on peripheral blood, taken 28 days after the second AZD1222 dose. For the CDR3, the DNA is TGTGCCACCAGCAGAGGACAGTTAGCAGATACGCAGTATTTT. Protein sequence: CATSRGQLADTQYF.